These T cell receptor beta chains were read from a single sample in a study of T cell changes during pregnancy in multiple sclerosis. Clones were sequenced by immunoSEQ multiplex PCR, and TCRdb holds only the in-frame ones, with some missing. In the table there are over 70,000 clones, 92% of which are singletons. Sequenced material: peripheral blood, taken in the third trimester of pregnancy. These receptor sequences come from a female donor in good health, enrolled as a control in a pregnancy study. The CDR3 runs from the conserved cysteine through the conserved F or W. Each record gives: V gene, clone size, D gene, J gene, CDR3 DNA, CDR3 protein. D genes are given only for firm matches. Size values are once, few and many counts, or a class for expanded clones, and some rows have none.

TRBV10-3,NA,TRBD2,TRBJ2-1,TGTGCCATCAGTCACCCGGGACTAGCATACAATGAGCAGTTCTTC,CAISHPGLAYNEQFF
TRBV6-5,NA,TRBD1,TRBJ1-6,TGTGCCAGCAAGATACAGGGGGCAAATTCACCCCTCCACTTT,CASKIQGANSPLHF
TRBV5-1,NA,TRBD1,TRBJ2-7,TGCGCCAGCAGCTTGGCCTCAAGGACAGGGTCCTACGAGCAGTACTTC,CASSLASRTGSYEQYF
TRBV5-4,NA,NA,TRBJ2-1,TGTGCCAGCAGCCCTGGTAGGGGGAATGAGCAGTTCTTC,CASSPGRGNEQFF
TRBV5-4,NA,TRBD1,TRBJ2-2,TGTGCCAGCAGCAAGGACCGGACAGGGGCAACCGGGGAGCTGTTTTTT,CASSKDRTGATGELFF
TRBV5-4,NA,TRBD1,TRBJ2-4,TGTGCCAGCAGCTTTCTAGGACAGGGCGTATCCAAAAACATTCAGTACTTC,CASSFLGQGVSKNIQYF
TRBV5-6,NA,TRBD2,TRBJ2-7,TGTGCCAGCAGCTTGAGGCTAGCGGGGATCTACGAGCAGTACTTC,CASSLRLAGIYEQYF
TRBV28,once,TRBD2,TRBJ2-3,TGTGCCAGCAGCCAGACTAGCGGGGGGGCGGGCACAGATACGCAGTATTTT,CASSQTSGGAGTDTQYF
TRBV4-1,once,TRBD2,TRBJ2-1,TGCGCCAGCAGCCAACAACCCAGCGGGGGGGACTACAATGAGCAGTTCTTC,CASSQQPSGGDYNEQFF
TRBV6-1,NA,TRBD1,TRBJ2-7,TGTGCCAGCAGTGCGACAGGGTGGGAGGAGCAGTACTTC,CASSATGWEEQYF
TRBV11-2,NA,TRBD2,TRBJ2-3,TGTGCCAGCAGCTCCCGGACTAGTACAGCAGATACGCAGTATTTT,CASSSRTSTADTQYF
TRBV5-1,NA,NA,TRBJ2-3,TGCGCCAGCACCACCCTGCAGGGTGGTGATACGCAGTATTTT,CASTTLQGGDTQYF
TRBV4-2,NA,NA,TRBJ2-5,TGTGCCAGCAGCCAAGAACGGACTGTCAGGCAAGAGACCCAGTACTTC,CASSQERTVRQETQYF
TRBV19,once,NA,TRBJ2-1,TGTGCCAGTAGTATAGGACAGAACAATGAGCAGTTCTTC,CASSIGQNNEQFF
TRBV5-4,NA,TRBD2,TRBJ2-1,TGTGCCACCCTAGCGGGGGGGACTTACAATGAGCAGTTCTTC,CATLAGGTYNEQFF
TRBV9,NA,TRBD2,TRBJ2-5,TGTGCCAGCTCAAATGGGGGGGAAGAGACCCAGTACTTC,CASSNGGEETQYF
TRBV4-3,NA,NA,TRBJ1-2,TGCGCCAGCAGCCTGGGAGGGGCAGCTTACTATGGCTACACCTTC,CASSLGGAAYYGYTF
TRBV11-3,NA,TRBD2,TRBJ2-1,TGTGCCAGCAGCCTCGACGTACTAGCGGGAGATAGTAACAATGAGCAGTTCTTC,CASSLDVLAGDSNNEQFF
TRBV5-8,NA,NA,TRBJ2-2,TGTGCCAGCATCCAAACCCAGGGCACCGGGGAGCTGTTTTTT,CASIQTQGTGELFF
TRBV5-1,NA,NA,TRBJ2-1,TGCGCCAGCAGCCCCAGTGTCTCCAATGAGCAGTTCTTC,CASSPSVSNEQFF
TRBV27,medium-sized,TRBD1,TRBJ2-5,TGTGCCAGCAGCCCGAGGGAGGGACAGGGCCGGAAGACCCAGTACTTC,CASSPREGQGRKTQYF
TRBV19,NA,TRBD1,TRBJ1-2,TGTGCCAGTAGCCGACCGGGACAGGGATCGGGGGGCTACACCTTC,CASSRPGQGSGGYTF
TRBV30,NA,NA,TRBJ1-1,TGTGCCTGGATCCGGCGGACTGAAGCTTTCTTT,CAWIRRTEAFF
TRBV7-7,NA,NA,TRBJ1-3,TGTGCTAGCGGGGAGGATGCTGGAAACACCATATATTTT,CASGEDAGNTIYF
TRBV29-1,NA,NA,TRBJ2-1,TGCAGCGTTGCCGAGGTTTCCTACAATGAGCAGTTCTTC,CSVAEVSYNEQFF
TRBV2,NA,NA,TRBJ1-5,TGTGCCAGCAGTCTATTACCCGATAGCAATCAGCCCCAGCATTTT,CASSLLPDSNQPQHF
TRBV4-1,NA,NA,TRBJ1-1,TGCGCCAGCAGCCAAGATCGGAGGGGAGGCACTGAAGCTTTCTTT,CASSQDRRGGTEAFF
TRBV5-1,NA,TRBD1,TRBJ1-6,TGCGCCAGCAGCTTGGGGACAGGGGTAGGTAATTCACCCCTCCACTTT,CASSLGTGVGNSPLHF
TRBV6-5,NA,TRBD2,TRBJ2-7,TGTGCCAGCCGACTAGCGGACAACTCCTACGAGCAGTACTTC,CASRLADNSYEQYF
TRBV28,NA,NA,TRBJ1-1,TGTGCCAGCAGACTACATGGGAACACTGAAGCTTTCTTT,CASRLHGNTEAFF
TRBV11-2,NA,NA,TRBJ1-4,TGTGCCAGCAGCTTATATACGCGGACCGACTACACTAATGAAAAACTGTTTTTT,CASSLYTRTDYTNEKLFF
TRBV29-1,NA,TRBD2,TRBJ2-1,TGCAGCGTTCAGGAGGGAGCGGGAGGGCCCTACAATGAGCAGTTCTTC,CSVQEGAGGPYNEQFF
TRBV19,NA,TRBD2,TRBJ2-5,TGTGCCAGTAGTAGAGCGGGGGGGACTCCAGAGACCCAGTACTTC,CASSRAGGTPETQYF
TRBV7-6,NA,NA,TRBJ1-3,TGTGCCAGCAGCTATCGGGGAAGTGGAAACACCATATATTTT,CASSYRGSGNTIYF
TRBV5-1,NA,TRBD2,TRBJ2-3,TGCGCCAGCAGCTCTGGGACTAGCGGGAGCTATAGCACAGATACGCAGTATTTT,CASSSGTSGSYSTDTQYF
TRBV5-4,NA,NA,TRBJ2-3,TGTGCCAGCAGCTTGCTAGCGACGGCAGATACGCAGTATTTT,CASSLLATADTQYF
TRBV5-4,NA,TRBD2,TRBJ2-5,TGTGCCAGCAGCTTAGCGGGGGGGAGAGGGGAGACCCAGTACTTC,CASSLAGGRGETQYF
TRBV15,NA,NA,TRBJ2-7,TGTGCCACCAGCCCATTCAAGGGGGGGAGCGGGCAGTACTTC,CATSPFKGGSGQYF
TRBV28,NA,NA,TRBJ1-3,TGTGCCAGCAGTTTCGGATTCAGGGCTTATGGAAACACCATATATTTT,CASSFGFRAYGNTIYF
TRBV28,NA,TRBD2,TRBJ2-5,TGTGCCAGCAGTTCCCTAGCGGGGGGAACCTGGGGAGAGACCCAGTACTTC,CASSSLAGGTWGETQYF
TRBV5-5,NA,NA,TRBJ1-2,TGTGCCAGCAGCACTCCCGGGGGGGTGGTCTATGGCTACACCTTC,CASSTPGGVVYGYTF
TRBV29-1,NA,TRBD1,TRBJ1-2,TGCAGCGGAGGGACAGGAGACCCCTATGGCTACACCTTC,CSGGTGDPYGYTF
TRBV27,NA,TRBD2,TRBJ2-7,TGTGCCAGCAGACCGTCGGGGGGGGCCGGCTACGAGCAGTACTTC,CASRPSGGAGYEQYF
TRBV23-1,NA,NA,TRBJ1-1,TGCGCCAGCAGTCAATCAAACGGGAACACGGGGGGTACTGAAGCTTTCTTT,CASSQSNGNTGGTEAFF
TRBV5-6,NA,NA,TRBJ2-3,TGTGCCAGCAGCTTGGCCTGGACACGGCCTAGGTTGAATACGCAGTATTTT,CASSLAWTRPRLNTQYF
TRBV4-1,NA,NA,TRBJ2-7,TGCGCCAGCAGCCAAGAACAAAATTCCTACGAGCAGTACTTC,CASSQEQNSYEQYF
TRBV28,NA,TRBD1,TRBJ1-6,TGTGCCAGCAGCACCCGAATAAATACAGGGGCGGATTCACCCCTCCACTTT,CASSTRINTGADSPLHF
TRBV6-4,NA,NA,TRBJ2-1,TGTGCCAGCAGTGATACTGGCCTAGTCGGAGACAATGAGCAGTTCTTC,CASSDTGLVGDNEQFF
TRBV9,once,NA,TRBJ2-1,TGTGCCAGCACCAACCTCACCGCTAGACACAATGAGCAGTTCTTC,CASTNLTARHNEQFF
TRBV5-1,NA,NA,TRBJ1-2,TGCGCCAGCAGTTTGCCAAATCACTTC,CASSLPNHF